Below, 27 T cell receptor beta chains from the same sample are listed, as sequenced in a study of blood T cell repertoires in COVID-19. TCRdb keeps only in-frame clones here, not all; method: immunoSEQ multiplex PCR. Altogether 220,000 or so clones are present, about 80% being singletons, with the ten largest covering approximately 1.3%. The sample taken for sequencing was PBMCs or T cells enriched from blood (not recorded which). Every receptor here comes from a woman aged 35 to 49 with acute COVID-19.

This clone was counted a single time. The chain recombines TRBV3-1 (or the pseudogene TRBV3-2) with TRBJ1-6; D might be TRBD1 (6 bases). This CDR3 has 14 amino acids. CDR1 is LGHDT, CDR2 YNNKEL, per germline (reference sequence). V lost 4 bases and J lost 8, with 12 bases in between. The CDR3 DNA reads as TGTGCCAGCAGCCTTACTCACAGGGATTCACCCCTCCACTTT. The encoded protein is CASSLTHRDSPLHF.

Only a few counts were recorded for this clone. V is TRBV9 and J is TRBJ2-2; TRBD2 agrees at 7 bases. CDR1 and CDR2 (germline): SGDLS, YYNGEE. V was pared by 4 bases and J by 0 bases, with 3 bases of the junction left unmatched. This CDR3 comprises 15 residues. Written as DNA, the CDR3 is TGTGCCAGCAGCAGAAGCGGGACGAACACCGGGGAGCTGTTTTTT. Translated: CASSRSGTNTGELFF.

This chain connects TRBV10-3 to TRBJ2-1; weak D call: TRBD2 (6 bases). Trimming left V 4 bases short and J 4 bases short, with 11 bases between. This CDR3 is 14 amino acids long. In germline, CDR1 is ENHRY, CDR2 SYGVKD. The CDR3: CAISVGGSYNEQFF. For the CDR3, the DNA is TGTGCCATCAGTGTTGGGGGGTCGTACAATGAGCAGTTCTTC.

This chain joins TRBV6-5 and TRBJ1-2; TRBD1 matches 8 bases. The CDR3 totals 16 residues. Germline V gene lookup returns CDR1 MNHEY and CDR2 SVGAGI. J gave up 0 bases and V 2 bases, and 5 bases lay outside the gene matches. The CDR3 loop is CASSYQGTGPNYGYTF. As DNA, the CDR3 is TGTGCCAGCAGTTACCAAGGGACAGGACCTAACTATGGCTACACCTTC.

This clone is a singleton in its sample. The rearrangement joins TRBV7-9 to TRBJ2-7; TRBD2 matches 8 bases. This CDR3 comprises 16 residues. With 5 bases clipped from V and 5 bases from J, the junction kept 14 bases outside the gene matches. CDR1 is SEHNR, CDR2 FQNEAQ, per germline (reference sequence). CDR3 bases: TGTGCCAGCAGCGGAACGGGGGGGTCCCCTTATGACGAGCAGTACTTC. This codes for CASSGTGGSPYDEQYF.

This rearrangement joins TRBV29-1 to TRBJ2-1; the match to TRBD1 covers 9 bases. Germline values: CDR1 SQVTM, CDR2 ANQGSEA. The junction had 6 bases not matched to a gene; V was cut back by 4 bases and J by 5 bases. This CDR3 is built from 14 residues. CDR3 DNA: TGCAGCGTTGTCGGACAGGGGACACACAATGAGCAGTTCTTC. The encoded protein is CSVVGQGTHNEQFF.

This chain uses TRBV4-1 with TRBJ2-2; possibly TRBD2 for D (5 bases). The CDR3 spans 14 residues. V was clipped by 0 bases and J by 7 bases, with 9 bases between them. In germline, CDR1 is MGHRA, CDR2 YSYEKL. CDR3 sequence (DNA): TGCGCCAGCAGCCAAGATCCGGGGTACGGGGAGCTGTTTTTT. This codes for CASSQDPGYGELFF.

This clone was detected only once. This chain links TRBV5-1 with TRBJ2-2; a possible D gene is TRBD2 (6 bases). Per germline, CDR1 SGHRS and CDR2 YFSETQ. V lost 5 bases to trimming and J lost 4 bases, with 15 bases between them. This CDR3 has 15 residues. Here the CDR3 DNA reads TGCGCCAGCAGATTCAACGGGGGTATCACCGGGGAGCTGTTTTTT. Translation gives CASRFNGGITGELFF.

For this clone: The sample contains more than one DNA sequence encoding this CDR3. The gene calls are TRBV13 and TRBJ1-2; D gene uncertain. The germline V and J ends were trimmed by 3 bases and 2 bases, with 10 bases remaining between them. The CDR3 is 14 amino acids. Germline V gene data show CDR1 as PRHDT and CDR2 as FYEKMQ (reference sequence). This chain's CDR3 is CASSLGTGNYGYTF. CDR3 coding DNA: TGTGCCAGCAGCTTGGGTACGGGGAACTATGGCTACACCTTC. Looking up the rest from reference TRBV13 and TRBJ1-2 gives the full variable domain: AAGVIQSPRHLIKEKRETATLKCYPIPRHDTVYWYQQGPGQDPQFLISFYEKMQSDKGSIPDRFSAQQFSDYHSELNMSSLELGDSALYFCASSLGTGNYGYTFGSGTRLTVV.

The count of this clone is one. The genes are TRBV18 and TRBJ1-2; unclear D gene. This CDR3 has 16 residues. Germline lookup yields CDR1 KGHSH and CDR2 LQKENI. V was trimmed by 5 bases and J by 2 bases, leaving 18 bases between them. The CDR3 DNA reads as TGTGCCAGCTCATCCTCGTCGAAGGGAGGGAACTATGGCTACACCTTC. This translates into CASSSSSKGGNYGYTF. The variable domain in full, completed from reference TRBV18 and TRBJ1-2, reads NAGVMQNPRHLVRRRGQEARLRCSPMKGHSHVYWYRQLPEEGLKFMVYLQKENIIDESGMPKERFSAEFPKEGPSILRIQQVVRGDSAAYFCASSSSSKGGNYGYTFGSGTRLTVV.

The chain is built from TRBV5-4 and TRBJ2-1, with 10 bases identical to TRBD2. CDR3 size: 17 residues. V shed 0 bases, J shed 5 bases, and the junction held 8 bases outside the gene matches. From germline, CDR1 is SGHNT and CDR2 YYREEE (reference sequence). The DNA for the CDR3 is TGTGCCAGCAGCTTGGAGAAGCTAGCGGGAGCGAACAATGAGCAGTTCTTC. Its translation: CASSLEKLAGANNEQFF. Together with reference TRBV5-4 and TRBJ2-1, the CDR3 gives the full variable domain: ETGVTQSPTHLIKTRGQQVTLRCSSQSGHNTVSWYQQALGQGPQFIFQYYREEENGRGNFPPRFSGLQFPNYSSELNVNALELDDSALYLCASSLEKLAGANNEQFFGPGTRLTVL.

This clone occurred once. The chain has TRBV28 and TRBJ1-5; no clear D. This CDR3 comprises 15 residues. Deletions cut 3 bases from V and 0 bases from J, with 9 bases between. Germline CDR1 reads MDHEN; CDR2 reads SYDVKM. DNA for the CDR3: TGTGCCAGCAGTTTGATCCGGGGTAGCAATCAGCCCCAGCATTTT. Encoded protein: CASSLIRGSNQPQHF. Complete variable domain (other parts from reference TRBV28 and TRBJ1-5): DVKVTQSSRYLVKRTGEKVFLECVQDMDHENMFWYRQDPGLGLRLIYFSYDVKMKEKGDIPEGYSVSREKKERFSLILESASTNQTSMYLCASSLIRGSNQPQHFGDGTRLSIL.

The CDR3 bases are TGTGCCAGCAGCTTGGCCGGGAGGGAGCTGTTTTTT. Its protein product is CASSLAGRELFF. The genes are TRBV5-4 and TRBJ2-2; D possibly corresponds to TRBD2 (5 bases). V lost 0 bases and J lost 9, with 6 bases in between. The CDR3 sequence is 12 residues long. Germline V gene data show CDR1 as SGHNT and CDR2 as YYREEE (reference sequence).

V gene TRBV6-5 combines with J gene TRBJ2-3; TRBD1 matches 7 bases. The germline CDR1 and CDR2 sequences are MNHEY and SVGAGI. V lost 4 bases to trimming and J lost 4 bases; unmatched junction nucleotides: 5. The length of the CDR3 is 14 residues. The CDR3, as DNA: TGTGCCAGCAGTTCACGACAGGGTTCAGATACGCAGTATTTT. Residues: CASSSRQGSDTQYF.

The rearrangement uses TRBV10-3 and TRBJ2-2; 15 bases fit TRBD2. This CDR3 contains 16 residues. Germline-derived CDR1 and CDR2 are ENHRY and SYGVKD. V lost 10 bases, J lost 3 bases, and 6 bases stayed unmatched. The CDR3 region is CATWTSGRADTGELFF. CDR3 nucleotides: TGTGCCACCTGGACTAGCGGGAGGGCCGACACCGGGGAGCTGTTTTTT.

CDR3 DNA: TGTGCCAGCAGCTTAAGTTCTAGCGGGGGGCACACCGGGGAGCTGTTTTTT. Protein product: CASSLSSSGGHTGELFF. The rearrangement joins TRBV7-3 to TRBJ2-2; TRBD2 matches at 11 bases. Germline V CDR1 and CDR2: SGHTA, FQGTGA. This CDR3 is 17 amino acids long. With 1 base clipped from V and 3 bases from J, the junction kept 4 bases outside the gene matches.

This clone has only one observation. V and J are TRBV7-9 and TRBJ2-5; D call uncertain. Germline CDR1 is SEHNR and CDR2 is FQNEAQ (reference sequence). The CDR3 sequence is 14 residues long. Trimming cost V 1 base and J 2 bases, with 8 bases left between them. The CDR3 DNA is TGTGCCAGCAGCTTAGACTCAAGTCAAGAGACCCAGTACTTC. This codes for CASSLDSSQETQYF.

The chain employs TRBV3-1 (or the pseudogene TRBV3-2) and TRBJ2-5; D possibly corresponds to TRBD1 (6 bases). Germline V lookup: CDR1 LGHDT, CDR2 YNNKEL (reference sequence). CDR3 size: 15 residues. Trimming stripped 2 bases from V and 5 bases from J, with 15 bases between. The DNA of the CDR3 is TGTGCCAGCAGCCAACGTAACAGGGTGGAGGAGACCCAGTACTTC. It specifies CASSQRNRVEETQYF.

The genes are TRBV27 and TRBJ2-7, with 15 bases fitting TRBD2. The germline V gene encodes CDR1 MNHEY and CDR2 SMNVEV (reference sequence). This CDR3 region has 17 residues. Trimming cost V 2 bases and J 7 bases; bases outside gene matches: 9. The CDR3: CASSLTGLAGGGGEQYF. In DNA, the CDR3 is TGTGCCAGCAGTTTAACGGGACTAGCGGGAGGAGGTGGGGAGCAGTACTTC.

The chain joins TRBV7-8 to TRBJ2-1; 11 positions agree with TRBD2. Germline V gene sequence: CDR1 SGHVS, CDR2 FQNEAQ. This CDR3 is 17 amino acids long. J lost 4 bases, V lost 4 bases, and 9 bases had no gene match. The CDR3 DNA reads as TGTGCCAGCAGCTCCCCCGGAACTAGCGGGGGATACAATGAGCAGTTCTTC. Encoded protein: CASSSPGTSGGYNEQFF.

CDR3 sequence: CASSLSVGGTGQDTQYF. CDR3 nucleotide sequence: TGTGCCAGCAGCTTATCTGTTGGGGGCACGGGTCAAGATACGCAGTATTTT. The V and J genes are TRBV7-2 and TRBJ2-3, with D possibly TRBD1 on 6 matching bases. Per germline, CDR1 SGHTA and CDR2 FQGNSA. This CDR3 region has 17 residues. Between the trimmed V and J ends, which lost 2 bases and 5 bases, there was a span of 20 bases.

This clone was counted once. This CDR3 reads CASSPGSEETQYF. DNA of the CDR3: TGTGCCAGCAGCCCCGGGAGTGAAGAGACCCAGTACTTC. The J gene is TRBJ2-5, the V gene TRBV7-2, with a weak D call TRBD2 (6 bases). Trimming pared 5 bases from V and 3 bases from J, leaving 10 bases between. The length of the CDR3 is 13 residues. The V gene's germline CDR1 is SGHTA and CDR2 FQGNSA.

The chain combines TRBV19 with TRBJ1-1; 8 bases are shared with TRBD1. Germline V gene sequence: CDR1 LNHDA, CDR2 SQIVND (reference sequence). CDR3 length: 15 residues. V was clipped by 6 bases and J by 5 bases; unmatched bases: 11. CDR3 coding DNA: TGTGCCAGTAGCCTCCTAACAGGGGGTAAAACTGAAGCTTTCTTT. Its translation is CASSLLTGGKTEAFF.

This clone was seen a few times. The chain joins TRBV5-5 to TRBJ2-3; D perhaps matches TRBD2 (5 bases). CDR3 length: 16 residues. The V end was cut by 4 bases, the J end by 2 bases, with 17 bases between. CDR1 SGHKS and CDR2 YYEKEE come from the germline V gene (reference sequence). This CDR3 reads CASSIRADSFTDTQYF. The CDR3 DNA follows: TGTGCCAGCAGCATTCGCGCGGACTCGTTCACAGATACGCAGTATTTT.

The chain employs TRBV7-9 and TRBJ1-3; TRBD1 might be the D (6 bases). Per the germline V gene, CDR1 is SEHNR and CDR2 is FQNEAQ (reference sequence). The CDR3 is made up of 18 amino acids. Trimming stripped 5 bases from V and 0 bases from J, with 20 bases between. The CDR3 DNA sequence: TGTGCCAGCAGCGCCCCGGGTGGGGGCCTGATCTCTGGAAACACCATATATTTT. Translation: CASSAPGGGLISGNTIYF.

This clone occurred a few times. This rearrangement joins TRBV19 to TRBJ2-7, with D possibly TRBD1 on 6 matching bases. Germline-derived CDR1 and CDR2 are LNHDA and SQIVND (reference sequence). CDR3 length: 13 residues. Trimming stripped 3 bases from V and 3 bases from J, with 9 bases between. CDR3 coding DNA: TGTGCCAGTAGTATGACAGGACTCTACGAGCAGTACTTC. Translating it yields CASSMTGLYEQYF.

The chain is built from TRBV2 and TRBJ2-5, with 9 bases matching TRBD1. The CDR3 runs 14 residues. Losses at the gene ends were 8 bases for V and 4 bases for J; bases not matched to a gene: 8. CDR1 SNHLY and CDR2 FYNNEI come from the germline V gene. The CDR3 nucleotides are TGTGCCAGCTGTAGGGGACAGGGAGCAGAGACCCAGTACTTC. Encoded protein: CASCRGQGAETQYF.